This TCR beta chain was retrieved from a study of monozygotic twins with inflammatory bowel disease. The study, taken as a whole, reports: Heterogeneous immunosuppressive treatment regimens may have introduced variability into patient repertoires. The existence of one strong signal or clonotype linked to IBD lacked support. Among IBD patients, fewer clonotypes were shared with others than among healthy twins, especially with disease activity.

TCRdb reprocessed the 5' RACE reads, with one entry per CDR3 protein and no DNA. Here the sample table reports 300,000 to 400,000 distinct CDR3 sequences. Comments on this clonotype: The antigen is undetermined.

The V gene's germline CDR1 is SGHTA and CDR2 FQGTGA. The CDR3 consists of 15 residues. The receptor was isolated from a human donor with ulcerative colitis or Crohn's disease, or a healthy co-twin of an affected twin (not recorded which). J is TRBJ2-1 and V is TRBV7-3; TCRdb gives TRBD2 as the D gene, but with no DNA this cannot be confirmed. Material: blood. The CDR3 here is CASSPLAGVYNEQFF.